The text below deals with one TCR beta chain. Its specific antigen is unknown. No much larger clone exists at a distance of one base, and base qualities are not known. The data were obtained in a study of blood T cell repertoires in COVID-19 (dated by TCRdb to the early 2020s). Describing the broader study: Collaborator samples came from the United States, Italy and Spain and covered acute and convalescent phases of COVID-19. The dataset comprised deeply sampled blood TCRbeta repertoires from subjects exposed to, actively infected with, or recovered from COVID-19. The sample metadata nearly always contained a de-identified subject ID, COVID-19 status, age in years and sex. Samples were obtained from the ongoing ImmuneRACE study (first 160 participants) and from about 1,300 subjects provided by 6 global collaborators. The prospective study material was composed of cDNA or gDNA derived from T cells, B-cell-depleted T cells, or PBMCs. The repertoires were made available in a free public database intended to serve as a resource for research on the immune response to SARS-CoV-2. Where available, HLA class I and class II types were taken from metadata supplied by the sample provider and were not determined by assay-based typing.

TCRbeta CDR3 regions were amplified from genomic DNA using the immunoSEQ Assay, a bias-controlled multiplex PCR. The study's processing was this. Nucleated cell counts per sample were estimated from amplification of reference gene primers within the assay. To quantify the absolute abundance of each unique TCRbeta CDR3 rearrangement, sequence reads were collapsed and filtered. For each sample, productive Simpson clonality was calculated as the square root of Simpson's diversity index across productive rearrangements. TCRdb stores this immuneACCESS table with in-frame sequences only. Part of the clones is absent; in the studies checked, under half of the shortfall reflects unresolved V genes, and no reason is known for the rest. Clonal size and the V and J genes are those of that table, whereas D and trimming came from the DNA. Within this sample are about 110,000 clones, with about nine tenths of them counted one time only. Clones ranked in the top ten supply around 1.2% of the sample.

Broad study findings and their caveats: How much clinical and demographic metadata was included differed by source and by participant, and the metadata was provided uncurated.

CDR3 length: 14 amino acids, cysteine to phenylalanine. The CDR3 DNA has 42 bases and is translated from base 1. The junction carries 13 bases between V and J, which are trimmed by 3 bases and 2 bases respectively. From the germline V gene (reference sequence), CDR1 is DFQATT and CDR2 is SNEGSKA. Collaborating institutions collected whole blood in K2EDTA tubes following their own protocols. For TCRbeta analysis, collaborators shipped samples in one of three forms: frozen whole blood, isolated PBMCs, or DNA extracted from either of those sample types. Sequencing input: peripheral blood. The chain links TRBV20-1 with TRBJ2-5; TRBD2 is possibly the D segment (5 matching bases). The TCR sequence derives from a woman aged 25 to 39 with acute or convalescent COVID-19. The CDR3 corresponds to CSASMASRQETQYF. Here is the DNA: TGCAGTGCTAGTATGGCTAGCAGACAAGAGACCCAGTACTTC.